This TCR beta chain was captured in a study of technical replicates of blood from several donors. Only in-frame clones appear in the TCRdb table, and some are missing; sequencing was by immunoSEQ multiplex PCR. The sample lists just over 95,000 clones; around 95% were seen once. This clone occurred a few times. The germline V gene has CDR1 LGHNT and CDR2 FRNRAP. CDR3 length: 18 amino acids. Trimming removed 0 bases from V and 1 base from J; junction bases left unmatched: 5. The clonotype originates from a human donor in good health. V gene TRBV12-5 combines with J gene TRBJ2-3; 12 bases fit TRBD2. Sequencing input: T cells isolated from PBMCs. CDR3 residues: CASGLVLTSGGRTDTQYF. The CDR3 DNA is TGTGCTAGTGGTTTGGTACTTACTAGCGGGGGGCGCACAGATACGCAGTATTTT.